The subject of this entry is one TCR beta chain. Every subset's genomic DNA went evenly onto several immunoSEQ plates. The data were produced by immunoSEQ multiplex PCR, yet TCRdb's version contains in-frame clones alone and is incomplete. The profile shows a few million clones, 90% to 95% of them singletons. This sample is part of a study of shared clonotypes between healthy human individuals. Input material: naive CD4+ T cells from PBMCs. Noted subset: CD45RA+ positively selected. The source of this sequence is a man aged 18 to 29 in good health. Some clones in this sample may be carry-over from other donors' samples.

CDR3 coding DNA: TGCGCCAGCAGCCCGGTAGCGAGCCTCTACAATGAGCAGTTCTTC. Translation: CASSPVASLYNEQFF. This rearrangement joins TRBV5-1 to TRBJ2-1, with a weak D call TRBD2 (5 bases). CDR1 is SGHRS, CDR2 YFSETQ, per germline. The CDR3 runs to 15 residues. The V end lost 4 bases, the J end lost 3 bases, and 14 bases lay between the germline ends.